One sample yielded the 5 T cell receptor beta chains listed below, sequenced in a study of blood T cell repertoires in COVID-19. Method: immunoSEQ multiplex PCR; TCRdb's copy keeps in-frame clones and lacks some. The table has about 370,000 clones, 80% to 90% seen once; the top ten hold around 1%. The sequenced sample consisted of PBMCs or T cells enriched from blood (not recorded which). These receptors were obtained from a man aged 18 to 35 who had recovered from COVID-19.

The genes are TRBV18 and TRBJ1-4; 8 bases map to TRBD1. J was trimmed by 8 bases and V by 3 bases; bases with no gene match: 8. The CDR3 extends over 15 amino acids. Looked up from germline, CDR1 is KGHSH and CDR2 is LQKENI. The CDR3 is CASSPIQGAREKLFF. The CDR3 nucleotides read TGTGCCAGCTCACCGATTCAGGGGGCGCGAGAAAAACTGTTTTTT.

The chain combines TRBV2 with TRBJ1-5; 7 bases fit TRBD1. V dropped 3 bases and J dropped 6; count of bases not matched to a gene: 5. From germline, CDR1 is SNHLY and CDR2 FYNNEI. The CDR3 contains 14 residues. The chain's CDR3 is CASSEQGGTQPQHF. The CDR3 DNA is TGTGCCAGCAGTGAGCAGGGGGGAACTCAGCCCCAGCATTTT.

The V call is TRBV24-1, the J call TRBJ1-2; 8 nucleotides match TRBD1. With 2 bases clipped from V and 3 bases from J, the junction kept 4 bases outside the gene matches. CDR1 KGHDR and CDR2 SFDVKD come from the germline V gene. This CDR3 has 15 amino acids. Here the CDR3 reads CATSDSADRDYGYTF. CDR3 DNA: TGTGCCACCAGTGATTCGGCGGACAGGGACTATGGCTACACCTTC.

The gene calls are TRBV7-3 and TRBJ2-3; 12 positions agree with TRBD2. Trimming at V came to 4 bases and at J to 6 bases, leaving 5 bases not matched to a gene. Germline CDR1 and CDR2: SGHTA and FQGTGA. This CDR3 is 15 amino acids long. The CDR3 coding sequence is TGTGCCAGCAGCTCTTGGACTAGCGGGGAGGATACGCAGTATTTT. It codes for CASSSWTSGEDTQYF.

The DNA of the CDR3 is TGCGCCAGCAGCCTGTACGGGACAGTGAACACTGAAGCTTTCTTT. Translated: CASSLYGTVNTEAFF. The chain carries TRBV5-1 and TRBJ1-1; 7 bases align to TRBD1. V was pared by 4 bases and J by 0 bases, with 6 bases of the junction left unmatched. CDR1 is SGHRS, CDR2 YFSETQ, per germline. This CDR3 spans 15 amino acids.